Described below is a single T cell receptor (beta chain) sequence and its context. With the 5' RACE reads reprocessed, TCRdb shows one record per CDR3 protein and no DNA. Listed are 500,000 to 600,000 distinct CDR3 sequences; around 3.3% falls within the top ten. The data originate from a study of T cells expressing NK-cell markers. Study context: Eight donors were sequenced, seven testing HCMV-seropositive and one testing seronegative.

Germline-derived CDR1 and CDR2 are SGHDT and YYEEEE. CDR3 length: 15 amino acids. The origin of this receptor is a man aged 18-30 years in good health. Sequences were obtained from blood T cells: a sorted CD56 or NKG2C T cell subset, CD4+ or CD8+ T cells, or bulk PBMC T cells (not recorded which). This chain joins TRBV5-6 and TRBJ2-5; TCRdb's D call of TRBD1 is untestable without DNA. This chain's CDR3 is CASSRRDTPQVAQYF.